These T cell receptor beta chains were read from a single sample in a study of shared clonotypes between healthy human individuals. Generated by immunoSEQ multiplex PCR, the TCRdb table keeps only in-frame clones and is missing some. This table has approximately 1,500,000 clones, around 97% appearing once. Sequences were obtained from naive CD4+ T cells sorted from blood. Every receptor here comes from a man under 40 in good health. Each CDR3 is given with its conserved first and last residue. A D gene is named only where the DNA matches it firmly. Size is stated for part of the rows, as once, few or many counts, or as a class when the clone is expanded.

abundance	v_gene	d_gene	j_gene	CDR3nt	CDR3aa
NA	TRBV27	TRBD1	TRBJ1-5	TGTGCCAGCAGTTCCAGGGACAGGGGCTTCGGCAATCAGCCCCAGCATTTT	CASSSRDRGFGNQPQHF
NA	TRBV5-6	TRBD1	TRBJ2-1	TGTGCCAGCAGCTTGGCAGGGGGCAACTACAATGAGCAGTTCTTC	CASSLAGGNYNEQFF
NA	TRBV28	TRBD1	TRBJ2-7	TGTGCCAGCAGTACGACAGGGGGCCCCTACGAGCAGTACTTC	CASSTTGGPYEQYF
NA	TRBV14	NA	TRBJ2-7	TGTGCCAGCAGCCGCCCCGGGACGGCCTCCTACGAGCAGTACTTC	CASSRPGTASYEQYF
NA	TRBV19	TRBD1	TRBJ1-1	TGTGCCAGTAGTATTTCAGGGGCACAGGGGACCACTGAAGCTTTCTTT	CASSISGAQGTTEAFF
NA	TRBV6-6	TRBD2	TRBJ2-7	TGTGCCAGCCGGGCGGGGGTACGCTTGGGGCAGTACTTC	CASRAGVRLGQYF
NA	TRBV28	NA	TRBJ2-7	TGTGCCAGCAGTCCTCTCGTAATAGGCTACGAGCAGTACTTC	CASSPLVIGYEQYF
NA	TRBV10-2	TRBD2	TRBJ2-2	TGCGCCAGCAACGGACTAGCGGGAGGGACCGGGGAGCTGTTTTTT	CASNGLAGGTGELFF
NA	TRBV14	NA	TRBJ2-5	TGTGCCAGCAGCCAGTTGAAGACCCAGTACTTC	CASSQLKTQYF
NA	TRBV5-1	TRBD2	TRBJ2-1	TGCGCCAGCAGCTTGATGGCGGGGGGGAGTGATGAGCAGTTCTTC	CASSLMAGGSDEQFF
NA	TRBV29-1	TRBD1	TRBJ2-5	TGCAGCGTTGTGTACTACAGGGGGCGCGAGACCCAGTACTTC	CSVVYYRGRETQYF
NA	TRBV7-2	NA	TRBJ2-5	TGTGCCAGCAGCTTAGTTCAGGGTGGGGGGACCCAGTACTTC	CASSLVQGGGTQYF
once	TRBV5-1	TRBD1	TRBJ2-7	TGCGCCAGCAGCGGAATAGGGACAGTTAACGGATACGAGCAGTACTTC	CASSGIGTVNGYEQYF
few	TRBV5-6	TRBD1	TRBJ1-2	TGTGCCAGCAGCTTACAGGGGAACTATGGCTACACCTTC	CASSLQGNYGYTF
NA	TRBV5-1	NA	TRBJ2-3	TGCGCCAGCAGCAACCCAGGGGGGGTAACATCCGATACGCAGTATTTT	CASSNPGGVTSDTQYF
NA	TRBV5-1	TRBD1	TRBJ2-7	TGCGCCAGCAGCTCCACCGGGACAGGCGTTGCGGAGGGGCAGTACTTC	CASSSTGTGVAEGQYF
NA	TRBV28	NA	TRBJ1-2	TGTGCCATTAGGAGGGGCGCATCAACCTATGGCTACACCTTC	CAIRRGASTYGYTF
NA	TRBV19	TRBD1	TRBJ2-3	TGTGCCAGTAGTCGGGACAGGCTCAGCACAGATACGCAGTATTTT	CASSRDRLSTDTQYF
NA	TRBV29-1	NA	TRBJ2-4	TGCAGCGTTGAGGTCACGTGGCTAGCCAAAAACATTCAGTACTTC	CSVEVTWLAKNIQYF
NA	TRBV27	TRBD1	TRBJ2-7	TGTGCCAGCAGCGTGGACAGGTTCAACGAGCAGTACTTC	CASSVDRFNEQYF
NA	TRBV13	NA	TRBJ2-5	TGTGCCAGCAGCTTATCCCCTGGCAGGACCCAGTACTTC	CASSLSPGRTQYF
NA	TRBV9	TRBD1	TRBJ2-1	TGTGCCAGCAGCGTAGGCGGACAGGGCACCTACAATGAGCAGTTCTTC	CASSVGGQGTYNEQFF
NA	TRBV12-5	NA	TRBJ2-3	TGTGCTAGTGGTTCTCGCATGGGCACAGATACGCAGTATTTT	CASGSRMGTDTQYF
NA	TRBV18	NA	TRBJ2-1	TGTGCCAGCTCACTCGGACGCTTCTCCTACAATGAGCAGTTCTTC	CASSLGRFSYNEQFF
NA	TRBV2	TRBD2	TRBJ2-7	TGTGCCAGCATGCGGACTAGCGGCTCCTACGAGCAGTACTTC	CASMRTSGSYEQYF
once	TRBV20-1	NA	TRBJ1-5	TGCAGTGGGGGTCGTCCCCAGCATTTT	CSGGRPQHF
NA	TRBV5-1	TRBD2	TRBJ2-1	TGCGCCAGCAGCTTGGTAGCGGGAGGGTTCAATGAGCAGTTCTTC	CASSLVAGGFNEQFF
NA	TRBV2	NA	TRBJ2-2	TGTGCCAGCAGTGGACAGGGAGGGACCGGGGAGCTGTTTTTT	CASSGQGGTGELFF
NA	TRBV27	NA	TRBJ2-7	TGTGCCAGCAGTCCGTCGAGGGGCCACTTTCCAGACTACGAGCAGTACTTC	CASSPSRGHFPDYEQYF
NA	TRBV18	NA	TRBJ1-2	TGTGCCAGCTCACCAGAGAAAGGGCCTTACTATGGCTACACCTTC	CASSPEKGPYYGYTF
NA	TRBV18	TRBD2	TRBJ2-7	TGTGCCAGCTCACCACCTAGCGGGAGGGCGCGTGAGCAGTACTTC	CASSPPSGRAREQYF
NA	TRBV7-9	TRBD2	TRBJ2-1	TGTGCCAGCAGCATAGCGGGAGTTAATGAGCAGTTCTTC	CASSIAGVNEQFF
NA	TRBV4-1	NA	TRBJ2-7	TGCGCCAGCAGCCAAGGCGTGATTAGCGCTACCTACGAGCAGTACTTC	CASSQGVISATYEQYF
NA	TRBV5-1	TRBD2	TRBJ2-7	TGCGCCAGCAGCTGGGGGACTAGCGAGCTCTACGAGCAGTACTTC	CASSWGTSELYEQYF
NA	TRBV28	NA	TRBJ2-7	TGTGCCAGCAGTCCCAGGGGCCACTCCTACGAGCAGTACTTC	CASSPRGHSYEQYF
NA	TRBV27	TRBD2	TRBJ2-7	TGTGCCAGCAGTTTACGAACTAGCGAGTTCTCCTACGAGCAGTACTTC	CASSLRTSEFSYEQYF
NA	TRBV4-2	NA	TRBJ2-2	TGTGCCAGCAGCCAAGATTCTCCGCTCGGGGAGCTGTTTTTT	CASSQDSPLGELFF
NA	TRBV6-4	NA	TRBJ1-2	TGTGCCAGCAGTGTACGTTTTGGTGCAGTTGGCTACACCTTC	CASSVRFGAVGYTF
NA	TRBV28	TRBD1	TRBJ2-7	TGTGCCAGCACACGGGGACAGGTCTACGAGCAGTACTTC	CASTRGQVYEQYF
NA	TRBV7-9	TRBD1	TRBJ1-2	TGTGCCAGCAGTTACGGACAGGACTATGGCTACACCTTC	CASSYGQDYGYTF